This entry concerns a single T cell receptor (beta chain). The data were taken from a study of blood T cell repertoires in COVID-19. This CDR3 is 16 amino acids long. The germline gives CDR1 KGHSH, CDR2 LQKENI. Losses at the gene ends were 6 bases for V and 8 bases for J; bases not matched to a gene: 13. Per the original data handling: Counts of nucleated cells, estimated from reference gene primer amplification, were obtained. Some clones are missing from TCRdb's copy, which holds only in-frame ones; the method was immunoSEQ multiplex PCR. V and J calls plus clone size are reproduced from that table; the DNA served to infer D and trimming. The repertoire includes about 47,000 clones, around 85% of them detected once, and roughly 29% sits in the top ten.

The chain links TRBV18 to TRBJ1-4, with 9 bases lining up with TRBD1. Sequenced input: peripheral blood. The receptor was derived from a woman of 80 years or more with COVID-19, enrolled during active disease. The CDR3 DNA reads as TGTGCCAGCTCTCTCATACCGGGACAGGGAGGAGAAAAACTGTTTTTT. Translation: CASSLIPGQGGEKLFF.